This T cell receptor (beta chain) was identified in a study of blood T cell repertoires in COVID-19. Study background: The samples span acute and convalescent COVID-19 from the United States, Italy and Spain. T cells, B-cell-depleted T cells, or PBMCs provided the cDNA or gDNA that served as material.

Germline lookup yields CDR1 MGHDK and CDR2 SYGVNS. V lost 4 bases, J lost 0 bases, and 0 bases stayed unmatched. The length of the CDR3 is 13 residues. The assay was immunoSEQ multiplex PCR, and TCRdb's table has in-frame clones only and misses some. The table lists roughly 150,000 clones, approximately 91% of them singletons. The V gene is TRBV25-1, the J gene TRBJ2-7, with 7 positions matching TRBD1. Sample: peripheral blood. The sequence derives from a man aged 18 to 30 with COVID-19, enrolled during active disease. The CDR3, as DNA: TGTGCCAGCAGTGGGACAGGCTCCTACGAGCAGTACTTC. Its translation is CASSGTGSYEQYF.